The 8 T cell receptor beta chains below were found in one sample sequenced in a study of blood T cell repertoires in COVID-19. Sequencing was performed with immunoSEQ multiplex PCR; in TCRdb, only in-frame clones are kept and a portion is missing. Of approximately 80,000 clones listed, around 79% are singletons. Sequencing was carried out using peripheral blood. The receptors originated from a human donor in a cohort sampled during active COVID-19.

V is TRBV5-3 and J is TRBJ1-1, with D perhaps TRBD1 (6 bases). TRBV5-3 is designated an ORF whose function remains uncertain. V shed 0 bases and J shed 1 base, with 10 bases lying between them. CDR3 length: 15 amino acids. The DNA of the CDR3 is TGTGCCAGAAGCTTGGCCACAGGGACGAACACTGAAGCTTTCTTT. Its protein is CARSLATGTNTEAFF.

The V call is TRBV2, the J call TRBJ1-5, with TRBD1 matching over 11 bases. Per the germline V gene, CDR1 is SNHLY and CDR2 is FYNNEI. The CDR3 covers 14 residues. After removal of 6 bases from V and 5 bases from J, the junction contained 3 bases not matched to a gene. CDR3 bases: TGTGCCAGCAGCCCGGGACAGGGGGATCAGCCCCAGCATTTT. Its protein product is CASSPGQGDQPQHF.

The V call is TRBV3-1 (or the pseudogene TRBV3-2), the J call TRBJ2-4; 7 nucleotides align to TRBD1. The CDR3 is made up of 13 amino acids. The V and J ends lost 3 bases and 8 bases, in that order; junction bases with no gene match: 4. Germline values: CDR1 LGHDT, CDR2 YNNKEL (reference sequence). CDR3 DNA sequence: TGTGCCAGCAGCCAGTACAGGGGCCACATTCAGTACTTC. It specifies CASSQYRGHIQYF.

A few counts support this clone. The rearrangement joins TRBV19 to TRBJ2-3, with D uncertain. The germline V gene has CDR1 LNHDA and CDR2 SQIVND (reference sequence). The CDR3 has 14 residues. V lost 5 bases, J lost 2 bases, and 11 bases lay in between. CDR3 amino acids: CASSLGSSTDTQYF. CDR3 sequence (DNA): TGTGCCAGTAGTCTCGGGTCTTCCACAGATACGCAGTATTTT.

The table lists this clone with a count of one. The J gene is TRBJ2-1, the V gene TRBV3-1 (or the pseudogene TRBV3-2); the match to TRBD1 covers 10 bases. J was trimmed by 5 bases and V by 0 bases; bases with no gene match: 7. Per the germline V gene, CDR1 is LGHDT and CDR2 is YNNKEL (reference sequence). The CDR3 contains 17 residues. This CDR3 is CASSQETGGGWDNEQFF. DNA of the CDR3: TGTGCCAGCAGCCAAGAGACAGGGGGCGGGTGGGACAATGAGCAGTTCTTC.

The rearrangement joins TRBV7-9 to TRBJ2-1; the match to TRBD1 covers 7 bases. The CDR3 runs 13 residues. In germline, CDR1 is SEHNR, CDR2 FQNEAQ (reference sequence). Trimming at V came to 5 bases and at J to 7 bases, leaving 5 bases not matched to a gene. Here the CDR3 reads CASSTTGKNEQFF. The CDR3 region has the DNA TGTGCCAGCAGCACGACAGGGAAAAATGAGCAGTTCTTC.

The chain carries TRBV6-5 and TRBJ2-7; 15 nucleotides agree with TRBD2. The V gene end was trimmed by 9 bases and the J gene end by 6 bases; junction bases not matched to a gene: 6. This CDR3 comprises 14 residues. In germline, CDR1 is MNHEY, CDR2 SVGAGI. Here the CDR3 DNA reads TGTGCCAGTATACCGGGACTAGCGGGGGGCGAGCAGTACTTC. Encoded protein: CASIPGLAGGEQYF.

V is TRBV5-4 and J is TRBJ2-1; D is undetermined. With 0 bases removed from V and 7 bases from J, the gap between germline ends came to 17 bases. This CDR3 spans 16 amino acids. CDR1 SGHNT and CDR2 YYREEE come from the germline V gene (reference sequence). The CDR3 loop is CASSLETVASFNEQFF. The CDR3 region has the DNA TGTGCCAGCAGCTTGGAAACGGTTGCGTCCTTTAATGAGCAGTTCTTC. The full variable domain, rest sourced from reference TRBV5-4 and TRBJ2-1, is ETGVTQSPTHLIKTRGQQVTLRCSSQSGHNTVSWYQQALGQGPQFIFQYYREEENGRGNFPPRFSGLQFPNYSSELNVNALELDDSALYLCASSLETVASFNEQFFGPGTRLTVL.